The 7 T cell receptor beta chains below all came from one sample that was sequenced in a study of CD4 T cells in relation to SARS-CoV-2 and coronaviruses. Their target antigens are unknown. Unexposed donor CD4+ T cells date from about 2011-2018, before the COVID-19 pandemic. The cells were cultured for about ten days before CD4+ T cells were isolated. Using immunoSEQ multiplex PCR, the repertoire was profiled, and TCRdb retains in-frame clones only, with some absent. The sample has 18,000 or so clones, more than 75% seen once; the top ten hold roughly a fifth. The sequenced sample consisted of CD4+ T cells from PBMCs, cultured in vitro. Receptors were obtained from a human donor in good health.

In its sample, this clone was seen a few times. As DNA, the CDR3 is TGTGCCAGCAGCGTAAGACAGAACTACGAGCAGTACTTC. Its translation: CASSVRQNYEQYF. V usage is TRBV14 and J usage is TRBJ2-7; perhaps TRBD1 as D (5 bases). The CDR3 totals 13 residues. V lost 5 bases, J lost 3 bases, and 11 bases lay in between. From germline, CDR1 is SGHDN and CDR2 FVKESK.

The rearrangement uses TRBV5-1 and TRBJ2-2; no clear D. The CDR3 is 14 residues long. Germline CDR1 and CDR2: SGHRS and YFSETQ. The V end lost 1 base, the J end lost 4 bases, and 8 bases lay between the germline ends. CDR3 protein: CASSLRQGTGELFF. DNA for the CDR3: TGCGCCAGCAGCTTGAGACAAGGCACCGGGGAGCTGTTTTTT.

A single count supports this clone. J is TRBJ2-5 and V is TRBV11-2; 7 bases line up with TRBD2. The germline V gene encodes CDR1 SGHAT and CDR2 FQNNGV. V dropped 5 bases and J dropped 1; count of bases not matched to a gene: 16. The CDR3 consists of 18 residues. The CDR3 nucleotides read TGTGCCAGCAGCCGTCTTGGATGGCTAGCGGAGCCCCAAGAGACCCAGTACTTC. It yields the protein CASSRLGWLAEPQETQYF. The full variable domain, rest sourced from reference TRBV11-2 and TRBJ2-5, is EAGVAQSPRYKIIEKRQSVAFWCNPISGHATLYWYQQILGQGPKLLIQFQNNGVVDDSQLPKDRFSAERLKGVDSTLKIQPAKLEDSAVYLCASSRLGWLAEPQETQYFGPGTRLLVL.

This clone was observed once. The chain is built from TRBV3-1 (or the pseudogene TRBV3-2) and TRBJ2-2, with a tentative D call TRBD2 (5 bases). The germline V gene has CDR1 LGHDT and CDR2 YNNKEL (reference sequence). The ends were cut back, 7 bases at V and 2 bases at J, with 17 bases in the middle. The CDR3 length is 16 residues. Here the CDR3 DNA reads TGTGCCAGCACGCCCGGCGGGCCGGCAAACACCGGGGAGCTGTTTTTT. Encoded protein: CASTPGGPANTGELFF.

This chain connects TRBV10-3 to TRBJ2-7, with 7 bases fitting TRBD1. The CDR3 runs 13 residues. The germline CDR1 and CDR2 sequences are ENHRY and SYGVKD. V lost 6 bases to trimming and J lost 4 bases; unmatched junction nucleotides: 6. The CDR3 region has the DNA TGTGCCATCAGAGGGACAGACTTATACGAGCAGTACTTC. It specifies CAIRGTDLYEQYF.

This rearrangement joins TRBV5-1 to TRBJ2-7; D gene unclear. V was shortened by 3 bases and J by 0 bases, with 10 bases between the two germline ends. Germline CDR1 is SGHRS and CDR2 is YFSETQ. CDR3 length: 14 amino acids. The CDR3 region has the DNA TGCGCCAGCAGCTCGGGCTGGGGCTCCTACGAGCAGTACTTC. It translates to CASSSGWGSYEQYF.

This clone is large by share. This chain joins TRBV6-6 and TRBJ1-4, with D possibly being TRBD1 (5 bases). The germline CDR1 and CDR2 sequences are MNHNY and SVGAGI (reference sequence). Trimming took 8 bases from V and 8 from J, leaving 15 bases between them. The CDR3 loop spans 13 amino acids. The DNA for the CDR3 is TGTGCCAGCGAACAGGTCCTGGGGGAAAAACTGTTTTTT. It yields the protein CASEQVLGEKLFF.